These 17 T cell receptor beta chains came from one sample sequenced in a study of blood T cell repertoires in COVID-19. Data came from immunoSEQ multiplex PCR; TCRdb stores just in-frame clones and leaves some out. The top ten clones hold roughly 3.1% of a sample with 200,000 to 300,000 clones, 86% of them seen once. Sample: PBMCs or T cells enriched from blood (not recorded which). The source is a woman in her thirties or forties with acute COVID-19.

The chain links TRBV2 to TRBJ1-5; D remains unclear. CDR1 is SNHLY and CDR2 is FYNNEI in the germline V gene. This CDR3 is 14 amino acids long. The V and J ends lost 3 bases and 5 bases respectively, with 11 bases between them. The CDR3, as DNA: TGTGCCAGCAGTGACCAGACGGCGGATCAGCCCCAGCATTTT. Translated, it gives CASSDQTADQPQHF.

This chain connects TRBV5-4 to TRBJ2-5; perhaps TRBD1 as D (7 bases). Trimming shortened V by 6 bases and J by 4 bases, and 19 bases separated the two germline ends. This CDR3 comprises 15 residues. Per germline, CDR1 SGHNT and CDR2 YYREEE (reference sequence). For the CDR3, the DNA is TGTGCCAGCACTCCTGGAGGAGGGGGCCCAGAGACCCAGTACTTC. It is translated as CASTPGGGGPETQYF.

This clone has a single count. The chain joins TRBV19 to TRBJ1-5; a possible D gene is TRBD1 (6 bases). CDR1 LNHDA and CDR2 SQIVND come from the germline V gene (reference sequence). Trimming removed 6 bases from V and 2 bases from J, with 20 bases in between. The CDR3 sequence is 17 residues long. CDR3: CASSQGRGALGNQPQHF. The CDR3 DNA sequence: TGTGCCAGTAGCCAGGGGCGGGGGGCGTTGGGCAATCAGCCCCAGCATTTT.

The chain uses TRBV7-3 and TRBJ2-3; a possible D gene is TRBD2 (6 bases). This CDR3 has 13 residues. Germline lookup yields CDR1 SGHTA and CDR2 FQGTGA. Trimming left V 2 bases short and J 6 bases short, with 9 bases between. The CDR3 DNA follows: TGTGCCAGCAGCTTACTAGCGCGTGATACGCAGTATTTT. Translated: CASSLLARDTQYF. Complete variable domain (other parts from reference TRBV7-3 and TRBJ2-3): GAGVSQTPSNKVTEKGKYVELRCDPISGHTALYWYRQSLGQGPEFLIYFQGTGAADDSGLPNDRFFAVRPEGSVSTLKIQRTERGDSAVYLCASSLLARDTQYFGPGTRLTVL.

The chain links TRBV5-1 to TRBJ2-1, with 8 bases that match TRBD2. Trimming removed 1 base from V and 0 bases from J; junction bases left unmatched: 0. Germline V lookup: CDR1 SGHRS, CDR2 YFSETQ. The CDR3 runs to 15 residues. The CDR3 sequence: CASSLSGSSYNEQFF. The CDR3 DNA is TGCGCCAGCAGCTTGAGCGGGAGCTCCTACAATGAGCAGTTCTTC. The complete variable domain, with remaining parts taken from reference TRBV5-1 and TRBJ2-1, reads KAGVTQTPRYLIKTRGQQVTLSCSPISGHRSVSWYQQTPGQGLQFLFEYFSETQRNKGNFPGRFSGRQFSNSRSEMNVSTLELGDSALYLCASSLSGSSYNEQFFGPGTRLTVL.

CDR3 in DNA: TGTGCCAGCAGTTCGGGGGACACTGAAGCTTTCTTT. The encoded protein is CASSSGDTEAFF. J is TRBJ1-1 and V is TRBV2, with D maybe TRBD1 (5 bases). Between the trimmed V and J ends, which lost 5 bases and 3 bases, there was a span of 7 bases. The germline V gene encodes CDR1 SNHLY and CDR2 FYNNEI. The CDR3 is 12 residues long.

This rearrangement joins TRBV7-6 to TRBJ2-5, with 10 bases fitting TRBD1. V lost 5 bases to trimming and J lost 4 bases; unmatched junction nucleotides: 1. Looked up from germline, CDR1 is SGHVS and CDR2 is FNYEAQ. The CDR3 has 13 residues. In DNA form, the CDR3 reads TGTGCCAGCAGCCGGGACAGGGGAGAGACCCAGTACTTC. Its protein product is CASSRDRGETQYF.

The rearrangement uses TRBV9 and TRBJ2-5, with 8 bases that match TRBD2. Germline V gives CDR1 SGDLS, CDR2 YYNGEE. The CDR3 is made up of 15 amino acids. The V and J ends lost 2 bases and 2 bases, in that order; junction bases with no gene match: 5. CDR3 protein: CASSVTSGIQETQYF. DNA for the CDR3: TGTGCCAGCAGCGTTACTAGCGGAATTCAAGAGACCCAGTACTTC.

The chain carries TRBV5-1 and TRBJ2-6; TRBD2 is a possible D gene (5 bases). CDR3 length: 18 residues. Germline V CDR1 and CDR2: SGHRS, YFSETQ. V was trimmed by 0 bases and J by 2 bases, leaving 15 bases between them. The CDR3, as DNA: TGCGCCAGCAGCTTGGCGGGGTTTTTATTGGCTGGGGCCAACGTCCTGACTTTC. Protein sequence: CASSLAGFLLAGANVLTF.

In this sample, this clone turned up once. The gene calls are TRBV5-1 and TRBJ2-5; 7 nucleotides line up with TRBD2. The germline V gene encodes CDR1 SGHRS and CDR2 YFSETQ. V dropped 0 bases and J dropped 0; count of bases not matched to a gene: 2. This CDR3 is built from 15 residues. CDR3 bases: TGCGCCAGCAGCTTGGTGGCGGGAGACCAAGAGACCCAGTACTTC. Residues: CASSLVAGDQETQYF.

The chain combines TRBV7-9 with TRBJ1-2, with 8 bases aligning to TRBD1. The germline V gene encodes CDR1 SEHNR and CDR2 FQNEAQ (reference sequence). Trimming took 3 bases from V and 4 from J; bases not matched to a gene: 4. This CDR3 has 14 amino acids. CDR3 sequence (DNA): TGTGCCAGCAGCTTCGGACAGGGCGGCTATGGCTACACCTTC. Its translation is CASSFGQGGYGYTF.

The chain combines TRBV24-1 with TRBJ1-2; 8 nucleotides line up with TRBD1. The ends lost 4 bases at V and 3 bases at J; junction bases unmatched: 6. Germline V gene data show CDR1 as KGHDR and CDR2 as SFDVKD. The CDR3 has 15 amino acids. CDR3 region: CATSDGQGKDYGYTF. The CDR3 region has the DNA TGTGCCACCAGTGACGGACAGGGCAAGGACTATGGCTACACCTTC.

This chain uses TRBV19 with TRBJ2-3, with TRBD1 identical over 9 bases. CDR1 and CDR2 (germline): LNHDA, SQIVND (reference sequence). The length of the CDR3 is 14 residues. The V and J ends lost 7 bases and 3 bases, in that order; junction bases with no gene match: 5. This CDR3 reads CASKGDRETDTQYF. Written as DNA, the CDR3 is TGTGCCAGTAAGGGGGACAGGGAGACAGATACGCAGTATTTT.

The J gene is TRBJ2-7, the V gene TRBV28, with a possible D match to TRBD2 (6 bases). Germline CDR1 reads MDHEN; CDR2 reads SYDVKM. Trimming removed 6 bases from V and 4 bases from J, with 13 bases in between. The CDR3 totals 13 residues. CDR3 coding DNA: TGTGCCAGCAGCCGGGAGCAAGCGTACGAGCAGTACTTC. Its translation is CASSREQAYEQYF.

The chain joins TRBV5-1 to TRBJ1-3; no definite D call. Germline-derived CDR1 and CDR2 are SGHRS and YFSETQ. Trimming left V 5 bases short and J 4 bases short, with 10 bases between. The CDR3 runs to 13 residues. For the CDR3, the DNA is TGCGCCAGCAGGCCGGCGGCCGGAAACACCATATATTTT. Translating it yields CASRPAAGNTIYF.

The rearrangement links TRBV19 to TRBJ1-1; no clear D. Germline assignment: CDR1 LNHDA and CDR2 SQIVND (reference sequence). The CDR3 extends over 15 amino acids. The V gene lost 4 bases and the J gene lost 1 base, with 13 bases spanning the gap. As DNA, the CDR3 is TGTGCCAGTAGTACTCCCCGGGAGGGGAACACTGAAGCTTTCTTT. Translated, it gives CASSTPREGNTEAFF.

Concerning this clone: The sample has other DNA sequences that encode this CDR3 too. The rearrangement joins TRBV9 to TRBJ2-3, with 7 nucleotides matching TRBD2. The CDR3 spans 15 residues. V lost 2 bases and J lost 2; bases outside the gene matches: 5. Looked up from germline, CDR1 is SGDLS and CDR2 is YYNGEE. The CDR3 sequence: CASSVGLELTDTQYF. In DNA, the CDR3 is TGTGCCAGCAGCGTCGGACTAGAACTCACAGATACGCAGTATTTT.